Listed below are T cell receptor beta chains from one sample, sequenced in a study of T cell repertoires in cytomegalovirus infection. TCRdb re-called the reads through MiXCR, storing one row per CDR3 protein. The table has hundreds of thousands of distinct CDR3 sequences, approximately 30% seen once. Their specific antigens are unknown. The sample was cultured CD8+ T cells from PBMCs, taken from culture after CMV antigen stimulation. All receptors come from a human donor in good health (CMV status not recorded). Some clones in this sample may be carry-over from other donors' samples. CDR3s include the opening cysteine and the closing phenylalanine or tryptophan. D genes are given only for firm matches. Only part of the rows carry a size: once, few, many, or a class if the clone is expanded.

d_call: -; clone_size: few; j_call: TRBJ1-1; v_call: TRBV7-9; cdr3_aa: CASSSAWDLRSEAFF; cdr3_nt: TGTGCCAGCAGCTCCGCCTGGGACCTAAGATCCGAAGCTTTCTTT
d_call: -; clone_size: few; j_call: TRBJ2-3; v_call: TRBV11-1; cdr3_aa: CASGSYQKSDTQYF; cdr3_nt: TGTGCCAGCGGGAGCTATCAAAAGTCAGATACGCAGTATTTT
d_call: -; clone_size: once; j_call: TRBJ1-5; v_call: TRBV27; cdr3_aa: CASTNSGNQPQHF; cdr3_nt: TGTGCCAGCACGAACAGTGGCAATCAGCCCCAGCATTTT
d_call: TRBD1; clone_size: -; j_call: TRBJ2-6; v_call: TRBV6-5; cdr3_aa: CASSYSTGAGANVLTF; cdr3_nt: TGTGCCAGCAGTTACTCTACAGGGGCCGGGGCCAACGTCCTGACTTTC
d_call: TRBD1; clone_size: -; j_call: TRBJ2-7; v_call: TRBV5-6; cdr3_aa: CASSIGTGGEQYF; cdr3_nt: TGTGCCAGCAGCATCGGGACAGGGGGCGAGCAGTACTTC
d_call: -; clone_size: -; j_call: TRBJ1-2; v_call: TRBV19; cdr3_aa: CASSERGLGNCGYTF; cdr3_nt: TGTGCCAGTAGCGAAAGGGGACTGGGCAACTGTGGCTACACCTTC
d_call: TRBD1; clone_size: -; j_call: TRBJ1-2; v_call: TRBV2; cdr3_aa: CVDEGTGGRGYGYTF; cdr3_nt: TGTGTCGACGAAGGGACAGGGGGCCGGGGCTATGGCTACACCTTC
d_call: TRBD1; clone_size: few; j_call: TRBJ2-1; v_call: TRBV5-4; cdr3_aa: CASSFRGSGNEQFF; cdr3_nt: TGTGCCAGCAGCTTCAGGGGGTCTGGTAATGAGCAGTTCTTC
d_call: -; clone_size: few; j_call: TRBJ1-1; v_call: TRBV5-1; cdr3_aa: CASSLVGMMGSDTEAFF; cdr3_nt: TGCGCCAGCAGCTTGGTAGGGATGATGGGTTCGGACACTGAAGCTTTCTTT
d_call: -; clone_size: -; j_call: TRBJ2-1; v_call: TRBV6-5; cdr3_aa: CASSYWGQGNEQFF; cdr3_nt: TGTGCCAGCAGTTACTGGGGCCAGGGGAATGAGCAGTTCTTC
d_call: -; clone_size: many; j_call: TRBJ2-7; v_call: TRBV7-6; cdr3_aa: CASSFRGRYEQYF; cdr3_nt: TGTGCCAGCAGCTTTAGGGGACGGTACGAGCAGTACTTC
d_call: -; clone_size: -; j_call: TRBJ1-2; v_call: TRBV29-1; cdr3_aa: CSVDGDPYGYTF; cdr3_nt: TGCAGCGTTGACGGGGATCCCTATGGCTACACCTTC
d_call: TRBD1; clone_size: few; j_call: TRBJ1-1; v_call: TRBV7-9; cdr3_aa: CASSFRTGKRTEAFF; cdr3_nt: TGTGCCAGCAGCTTCCGGACAGGGAAGAGGACTGAAGCTTTCTTT
d_call: TRBD1; clone_size: few; j_call: TRBJ2-7; v_call: TRBV29-1; cdr3_aa: CSVEGRTGKYEQYF; cdr3_nt: TGCAGCGTTGAAGGTCGGACAGGGAAGTACGAGCAGTACTTC
d_call: TRBD1; clone_size: -; j_call: TRBJ1-6; v_call: TRBV9; cdr3_aa: CASSPRDSNSPLHF; cdr3_nt: TGTGCCAGCAGCCCCCGGGACAGCAATTCACCCCTCCACTTT
d_call: -; clone_size: few; j_call: TRBJ1-1; v_call: TRBV28; cdr3_aa: CASRLTGSWDTEAFF; cdr3_nt: TGTGCCAGCAGGTTAACAGGGTCCTGGGACACTGAAGCTTTCTTT
d_call: -; clone_size: many; j_call: TRBJ1-1; v_call: TRBV19; cdr3_aa: CASSISALEAFF; cdr3_nt: TGTGCCAGTAGTATATCAGCGCTAGAAGCTTTCTTT
d_call: -; clone_size: -; j_call: TRBJ2-2; v_call: TRBV19; cdr3_aa: CVSSIEGTNTGELFF; cdr3_nt: TGTGTCAGTAGTATAGAGGGGACAAACACCGGGGAGCTGTTTTTT
d_call: -; clone_size: -; j_call: TRBJ1-5; v_call: TRBV19; cdr3_aa: CASSSGQLPQHF; cdr3_nt: TGTGCCAGTAGTTCAGGACAGCTGCCCCAGCATTTT
d_call: -; clone_size: -; j_call: TRBJ1-1; v_call: TRBV7-9; cdr3_aa: CASTYLDGGTEAFF; cdr3_nt: TGTGCCAGCACTTATTTGGACGGGGGCACTGAAGCTTTCTTT
d_call: -; clone_size: few; j_call: TRBJ1-2; v_call: TRBV12-5; cdr3_aa: CASGLVQGRGYTF; cdr3_nt: TGTGCTAGTGGTTTGGTACAGGGACGGGGCTACACCTTC
d_call: TRBD2; clone_size: few; j_call: TRBJ2-5; v_call: TRBV7-8; cdr3_aa: CASSSPPGTSGLLNRETQYF; cdr3_nt: TGTGCCAGCAGCTCGCCCCCCGGGACTAGTGGCTTGTTAAATAGAGAGACCCAGTACTTC
d_call: -; clone_size: many; j_call: TRBJ1-3; v_call: TRBV7-3; cdr3_aa: CASSLSHQSGNTIYF; cdr3_nt: TGTGCCAGCAGCTTAAGCCACCAAAGTGGAAACACCATATATTTT
d_call: -; clone_size: -; j_call: TRBJ2-6; v_call: TRBV7-6; cdr3_aa: CASRGIMDRGGSGANVLTF; cdr3_nt: TGTGCCAGCAGGGGGATTATGGACAGAGGAGGCTCTGGGGCCAACGTCCTGACTTTC
d_call: TRBD1; clone_size: few; j_call: TRBJ2-7; v_call: TRBV7-9; cdr3_aa: CASSLVPDRPYEQYF; cdr3_nt: TGTGCCAGCAGCTTAGTCCCGGACAGGCCCTACGAGCAGTACTTC
d_call: TRBD2; clone_size: few; j_call: TRBJ2-1; v_call: TRBV7-9; cdr3_aa: CASNRGGADEQFF; cdr3_nt: TGTGCCAGCAACCGGGGGGGGGCAGATGAGCAGTTCTTC
d_call: -; clone_size: -; j_call: TRBJ1-1; v_call: TRBV9; cdr3_aa: CASSVQGGYTEAFF; cdr3_nt: TGTGCCAGCAGCGTGCAGGGTGGGTACACTGAAGCTTTCTTT
d_call: -; clone_size: -; j_call: TRBJ2-1; v_call: TRBV27; cdr3_aa: CASRSPGDEQFF; cdr3_nt: TGTGCCAGCAGATCTCCGGGCGATGAGCAGTTCTTC
d_call: TRBD2; clone_size: many; j_call: TRBJ2-5; v_call: TRBV27; cdr3_aa: CASSPGLAVTQETQYF; cdr3_nt: TGTGCCAGCAGTCCCGGACTAGCGGTTACCCAAGAGACCCAGTACTTC
d_call: -; clone_size: few; j_call: TRBJ1-1; v_call: TRBV4-1; cdr3_aa: CASSQGPGAFF; cdr3_nt: TGCGCCAGCAGCCAAGGGCCTGGAGCTTTCTTT